A few counts support the clone carrying this T cell receptor (beta chain). Its antigen is currently unknown. This record comes from a study of vaccination and CD4 T cells after COVID-19. The treatment here: approximately 11-day PBMC culture with coronavirus spike peptide pools or control peptides (ViraFEST assay). Expansion of antigen-specific T cells with peptide pools by ViraFEST preceded sequencing of TCRs. Recorded positive PCR dates fall between March and December 2020, preceding US Alpha, Beta and Delta variants. Cultured CD4+ T-cell DNA underwent Oncomine TCR Beta short-read sequencing. TCRdb analysed the PCR reads with MiXCR anew, one entry per CDR3 protein. Of over 10,000 distinct CDR3 sequences in the sample, around a third were seen once. The receptor was isolated from a human donor with COVID-19. Sequenced material: cultured CD4+ T cells from blood.

CDR3 in amino acids: CASSLDSALNTEAFF. The CDR3 nucleotides are TGTGCCAGCAGCTTAGACTCCGCGTTGAACACTGAAGCTTTCTTT. This rearrangement joins TRBV7-2 to TRBJ1-1; D remains unclear. Trimming removed 1 base at V and 0 bases at J, with 9 bases between. The CDR3 extends over 15 amino acids. CDR1 SGHTA and CDR2 FQGNSA come from the germline V gene. Supplemented by reference TRBV7-2 and TRBJ1-1, the full variable domain reads GAGVSQSPSNKVTEKGKDVELRCDPISGHTALYWYRQSLGQGLEFLIYFQGNSAPDKSGLPSDRFSAERTGGSVSTLTIQRTQQEDSAVYLCASSLDSALNTEAFFGQGTRLTVV.